This is a list of T cell receptor beta chains from one sample in a study of brain metastases from non-small cell lung cancer. Repertoires were generated with immunoSEQ multiplex PCR, while TCRdb's copy carries only in-frame clones and drops some. Altogether almost 4,500 clones are present, roughly 80% being singletons, with the ten largest covering roughly 6%. The source material was tumor-adjacent normal tissue. All receptors derive from a donor aged 40 or older with non-small cell lung cancer. Each CDR3 is given with its conserved first and last residue. Fields, in order: CDR3 DNA, CDR3 protein, J gene, clone size, D gene, V gene. D genes are given only for firm matches. The size of a clone is reported for some rows only, either as once, few or many, or as a class for expanded clones.

DNA: TGTGCCAGCAGCGAACATGAGGCCGGGGAGCTGTTTTTT
CDR3: CASSEHEAGELFF
J: TRBJ2-2
size: few
D: NA
V: TRBV2

DNA: TGTGCCAGCAGGATAGACAAGCAGTTCTTC
CDR3: CASRIDKQFF
J: TRBJ2-1
size: NA
D: NA
V: TRBV7-9

DNA: TGTGCCAGCAGTGCAAGCGGGAGTGAGCAGTACTTC
CDR3: CASSASGSEQYF
J: TRBJ2-7
size: NA
D: TRBD2
V: TRBV3-1/TRBV3-2

DNA: TGCGCCAGCAGCCAAGTGGAGGGTGTGAACACTGAAGCTTTCTTT
CDR3: CASSQVEGVNTEAFF
J: TRBJ1-1
size: few
D: NA
V: TRBV4-3

DNA: TGTGCCAGCAAATTCAGGGAGACCCAGTACTTC
CDR3: CASKFRETQYF
J: TRBJ2-5
size: NA
D: NA
V: TRBV7-8

DNA: TGCGCCAGCAGCCCGGGGACAGGGGTTTACACTGAAGCTTTCTTT
CDR3: CASSPGTGVYTEAFF
J: TRBJ1-1
size: NA
D: TRBD1
V: TRBV4-3

DNA: TGTGCCAGCGACGGGGGGCACGGCAATCAGCCCCAGCATTTT
CDR3: CASDGGHGNQPQHF
J: TRBJ1-5
size: NA
D: NA
V: TRBV2

DNA: TGTGCCAGCAGCTTATACCGGGACAGGGACGGCTACACCTTC
CDR3: CASSLYRDRDGYTF
J: TRBJ1-2
size: NA
D: TRBD1
V: TRBV7-9

DNA: TGTGCCAGCAGCCCCCGGACAGGGACCTACGAGCAGTACTTC
CDR3: CASSPRTGTYEQYF
J: TRBJ2-7
size: NA
D: TRBD1
V: TRBV7-3

DNA: TGTGCCAGCAGTTACTCGGGAGTGCTAGCGACCCAGTACTTC
CDR3: CASSYSGVLATQYF
J: TRBJ2-5
size: NA
D: NA
V: TRBV6-5

DNA: TGTGCCAGCAGTCCTTGGGGTCAGACCTACGAGCAGTACTTC
CDR3: CASSPWGQTYEQYF
J: TRBJ2-7
size: NA
D: NA
V: TRBV28

DNA: TGCGCCAGCAGCCCCCGGAGGGGGGGCGACACTGAAGCTTTCTTT
CDR3: CASSPRRGGDTEAFF
J: TRBJ1-1
size: NA
D: NA
V: TRBV4-3

DNA: TGTGCCAGCAGTTTGCGCCGGGCCGCGGAGACCCAGTACTTC
CDR3: CASSLRRAAETQYF
J: TRBJ2-5
size: NA
D: NA
V: TRBV27

DNA: TGTGCCAGCAGTATGGGACAGGGGTCCCGTAATTCACCCCTCCACTTT
CDR3: CASSMGQGSRNSPLHF
J: TRBJ1-6
size: once
D: TRBD1
V: TRBV6-6

DNA: TGTGCCAGCTCACCAGACAGGGTTTCACCCCTCCACTTT
CDR3: CASSPDRVSPLHF
J: TRBJ1-6
size: NA
D: TRBD1
V: TRBV18

DNA: TGTGCCAGCAGTGGATACGAGCAGTACTTC
CDR3: CASSGYEQYF
J: TRBJ2-7
size: NA
D: NA
V: TRBV28

DNA: TGTGCCAGCACCAAGACGGAGAGCTCCTACAATGAGCAGTTCTTC
CDR3: CASTKTESSYNEQFF
J: TRBJ2-1
size: NA
D: NA
V: TRBV2

DNA: TGTGCCAGCTTGGGGGGAGATACGCAGTATTTT
CDR3: CASLGGDTQYF
J: TRBJ2-3
size: large
D: NA
V: TRBV7-9

DNA: TGTGCCAGCAGTCGACCGGGACAGGGGGCGGCCGGGGAGCTGTTTTTT
CDR3: CASSRPGQGAAGELFF
J: TRBJ2-2
size: once
D: TRBD1
V: TRBV27

DNA: TGTGCCAGCAGTCCACCGGGGCTGTACTACGAGCAGTACTTC
CDR3: CASSPPGLYYEQYF
J: TRBJ2-7
size: NA
D: NA
V: TRBV27

DNA: TGTGCCAGCAGCGGGATAGGAATTGACGCTTTCTTT
CDR3: CASSGIGIDAFF
J: TRBJ1-1
size: NA
D: NA
V: TRBV7-9

DNA: TGTGCCAGCAGTGAAGTTATGGGGCTAGCGGGAGTAGAGACCCAGTACTTC
CDR3: CASSEVMGLAGVETQYF
J: TRBJ2-5
size: few
D: TRBD2
V: TRBV6-1

DNA: TGTGCCAGCAGCCAAGTGATGACTAGCGGGAGCCTTAGTATGTACTTC
CDR3: CASSQVMTSGSLSMYF
J: TRBJ2-7
size: NA
D: TRBD2
V: TRBV4-2

DNA: TGTGCCAGCAGCTCCAGGGGGCAAAGTTGGCAGCCCCAGCATTTT
CDR3: CASSSRGQSWQPQHF
J: TRBJ1-5
size: NA
D: TRBD1
V: TRBV5-6

DNA: TGTGCCAGCTCCCCGACCCTCACAGATACGCAGTATTTT
CDR3: CASSPTLTDTQYF
J: TRBJ2-3
size: NA
D: NA
V: TRBV18

DNA: TGTGCCAGCAGATTTCGGGAGGTGGTGTACTTC
CDR3: CASRFREVVYF
J: TRBJ2-7
size: NA
D: TRBD2
V: TRBV6-5

DNA: TGTGCCAGCAGTTATTTGGGGACTGAAGCTTTCTTT
CDR3: CASSYLGTEAFF
J: TRBJ1-1
size: once
D: NA
V: TRBV6-2/TRBV6-3